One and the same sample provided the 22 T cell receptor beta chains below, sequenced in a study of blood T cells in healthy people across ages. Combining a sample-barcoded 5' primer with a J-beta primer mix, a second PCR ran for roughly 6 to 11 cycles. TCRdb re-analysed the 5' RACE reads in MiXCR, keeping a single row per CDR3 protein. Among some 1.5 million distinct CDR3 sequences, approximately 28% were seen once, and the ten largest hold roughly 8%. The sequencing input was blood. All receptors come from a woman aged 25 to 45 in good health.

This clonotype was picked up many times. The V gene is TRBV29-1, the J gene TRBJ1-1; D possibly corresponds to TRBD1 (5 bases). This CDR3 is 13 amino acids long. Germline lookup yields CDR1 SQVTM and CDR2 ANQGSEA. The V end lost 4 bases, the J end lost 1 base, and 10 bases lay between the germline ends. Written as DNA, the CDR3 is TGCAGCGTTGTGGGCAGGGCGAACACTGAAGCTTTCTTT. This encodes CSVVGRANTEAFF.

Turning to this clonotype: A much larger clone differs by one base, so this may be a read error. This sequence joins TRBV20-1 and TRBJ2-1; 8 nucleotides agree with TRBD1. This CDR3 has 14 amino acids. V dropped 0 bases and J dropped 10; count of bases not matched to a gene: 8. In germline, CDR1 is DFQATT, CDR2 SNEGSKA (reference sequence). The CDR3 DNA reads TGCAGTGCTAGAGACCCAGGGGGCTGTGGGGAGCAGTTCTTC. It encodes CSARDPGGCGEQFF.

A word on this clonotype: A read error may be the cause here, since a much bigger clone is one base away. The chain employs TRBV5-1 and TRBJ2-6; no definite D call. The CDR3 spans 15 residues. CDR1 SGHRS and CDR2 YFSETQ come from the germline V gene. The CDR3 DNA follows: TGCGTCAGCAGCCTCTCCCCCTCTGGGGCCAACGTCCTGACTTTC. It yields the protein CVSSLSPSGANVLTF.

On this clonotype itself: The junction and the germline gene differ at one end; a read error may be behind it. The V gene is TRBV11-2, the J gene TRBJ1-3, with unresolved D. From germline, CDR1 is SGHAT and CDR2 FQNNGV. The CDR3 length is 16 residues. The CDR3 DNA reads TGTGCCAGCAGCCTAGACCCCCTCTCCCTTGGAAACACCATATATTTT. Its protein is CASSLDPLSLGNTIYF.

In DNA, the CDR3 is TGTGCCAGCGGGGCGGAGCGGTATACGCAGTATTTT. Its translation is CASGAERYTQYF. The V gene is TRBV2, the J gene TRBJ2-3; the D call may be TRBD1 or TRBD2 (5 bases each). The CDR3 contains 12 residues. Per germline, CDR1 SNHLY and CDR2 FYNNEI. The V and J ends lost 8 bases and 7 bases respectively, with 13 bases between them. Full variable domain (outside the CDR3, taken from reference TRBV2 and TRBJ2-3): EPEVTQTPSHQVTQMGQEVILRCVPISNHLYFYWYRQILGQKVEFLVSFYNNEISEKSEIFDDQFSVERPDGSNFTLKIRSTKLEDSAMYFCASGAERYTQYFGPGTRLTVL.

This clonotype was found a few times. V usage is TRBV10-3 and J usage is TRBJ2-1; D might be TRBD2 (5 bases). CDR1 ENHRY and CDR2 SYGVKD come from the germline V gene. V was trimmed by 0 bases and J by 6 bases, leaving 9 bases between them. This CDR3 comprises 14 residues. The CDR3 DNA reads TGTGCCATCAGTGAGTCGACTGGGAGCAATGAGCAGTTCTTC. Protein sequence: CAISESTGSNEQFF.

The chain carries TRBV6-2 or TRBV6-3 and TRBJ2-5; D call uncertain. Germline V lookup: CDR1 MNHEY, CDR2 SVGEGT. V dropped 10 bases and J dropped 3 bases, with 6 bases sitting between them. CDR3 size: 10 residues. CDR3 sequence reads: CATSEETQYF. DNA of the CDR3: TGTGCCACCTCGGAAGAGACCCAGTACTTC.

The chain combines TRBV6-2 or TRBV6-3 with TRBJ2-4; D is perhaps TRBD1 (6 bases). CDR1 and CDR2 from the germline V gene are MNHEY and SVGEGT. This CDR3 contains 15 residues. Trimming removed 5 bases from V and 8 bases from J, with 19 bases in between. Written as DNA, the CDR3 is TGTGCCAGCAGTCCGACCGGGGACATCGGCCACATTCAGTACTTC. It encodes CASSPTGDIGHIQYF.

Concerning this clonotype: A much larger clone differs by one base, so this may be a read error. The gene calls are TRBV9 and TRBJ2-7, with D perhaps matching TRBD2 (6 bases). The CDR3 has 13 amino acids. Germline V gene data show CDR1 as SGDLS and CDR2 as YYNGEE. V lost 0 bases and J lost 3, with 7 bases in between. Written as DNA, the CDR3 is TGTGCCAGCAGCGTAGCGGGGGACTACGAGCAGTACTTC. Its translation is CASSVAGDYEQYF. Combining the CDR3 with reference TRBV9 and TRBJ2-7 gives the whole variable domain DSGVTQTPKHLITATGQRVTLRCSPRSGDLSVYWYQQSLDQGLQFLIQYYNGEERAKGNILERFSAQQFPDLHSELNLSSLELGDSALYFCASSVAGDYEQYFGPGTRLTVT.

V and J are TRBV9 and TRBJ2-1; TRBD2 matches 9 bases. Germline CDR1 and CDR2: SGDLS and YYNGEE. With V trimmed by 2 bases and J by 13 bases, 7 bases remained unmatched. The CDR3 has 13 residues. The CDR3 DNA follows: TGTGCCAGCAGCGTTTTAGCGGGGGCCCTACAGTTCTTC. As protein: CASSVLAGALQFF.

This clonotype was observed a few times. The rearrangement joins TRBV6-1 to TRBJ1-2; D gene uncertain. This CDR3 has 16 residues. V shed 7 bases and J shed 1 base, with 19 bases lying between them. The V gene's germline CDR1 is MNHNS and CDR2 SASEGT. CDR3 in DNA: TGTGCCAGCATTCAGTCACCAGGAGGAAGTAACTATGGCTACACCTTC. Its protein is CASIQSPGGSNYGYTF.

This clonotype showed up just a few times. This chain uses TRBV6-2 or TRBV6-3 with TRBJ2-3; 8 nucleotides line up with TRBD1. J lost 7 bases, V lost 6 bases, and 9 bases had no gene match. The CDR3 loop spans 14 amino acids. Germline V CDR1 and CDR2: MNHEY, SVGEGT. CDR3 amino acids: CASSRGQGSNTQYF. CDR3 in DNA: TGTGCCAGCAGCCGCGGACAGGGATCCAATACGCAGTATTTT.

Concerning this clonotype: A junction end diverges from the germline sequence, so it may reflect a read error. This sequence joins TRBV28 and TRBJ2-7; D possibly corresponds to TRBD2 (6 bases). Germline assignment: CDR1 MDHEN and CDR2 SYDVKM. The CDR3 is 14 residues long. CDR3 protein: CASGLSVEGGEQYF. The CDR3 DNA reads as TGTGCCAGCGGTTTATCGGTGGAGGGAGGCGAGCAGTACTTC.

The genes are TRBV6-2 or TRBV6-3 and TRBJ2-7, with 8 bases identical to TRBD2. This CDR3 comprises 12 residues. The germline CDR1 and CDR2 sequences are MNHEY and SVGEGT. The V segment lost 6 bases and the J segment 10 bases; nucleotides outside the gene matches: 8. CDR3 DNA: TGTGCCAGCAGACCCAGCGGGAGAAGACAGTACTTC. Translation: CASRPSGRRQYF.

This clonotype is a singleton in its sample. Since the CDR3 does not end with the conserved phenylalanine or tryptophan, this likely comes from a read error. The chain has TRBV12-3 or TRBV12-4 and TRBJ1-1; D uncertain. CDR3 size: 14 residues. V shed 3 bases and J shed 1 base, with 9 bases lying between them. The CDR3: CASSFGHRNTEAFL. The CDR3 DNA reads TGTGCCAGCAGTTTTGGTCACCGGAACACTGAAGCTTTCTTG.

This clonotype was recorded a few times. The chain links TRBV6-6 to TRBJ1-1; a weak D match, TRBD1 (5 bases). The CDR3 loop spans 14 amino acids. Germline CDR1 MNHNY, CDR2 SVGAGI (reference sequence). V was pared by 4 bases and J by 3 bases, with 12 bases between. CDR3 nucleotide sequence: TGTGCCAGCAGTTCCACAGGTGTCCACACTGAAGCTTTCTTT. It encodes CASSSTGVHTEAFF.

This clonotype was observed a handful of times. DNA for the CDR3: TGCGCCAGCAGCAAAGGATGGGACGCCTACAATGAGCAGTTCTTC. As protein: CASSKGWDAYNEQFF. The chain combines TRBV4-1 with TRBJ2-1; D may be TRBD1 or TRBD2 (5 bases each). Germline-derived CDR1 and CDR2 are MGHRA and YSYEKL. The CDR3 totals 15 residues. Trimming removed 5 bases at V and 2 bases at J, with 13 bases between.

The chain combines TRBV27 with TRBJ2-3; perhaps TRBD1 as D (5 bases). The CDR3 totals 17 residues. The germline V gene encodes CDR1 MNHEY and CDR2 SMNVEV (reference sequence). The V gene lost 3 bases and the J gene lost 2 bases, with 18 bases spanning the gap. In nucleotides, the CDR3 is TGTGCCAGCAGTTTCTCCGGAAAGGGGAAAAACACAGATACGCAGTATTTT. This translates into CASSFSGKGKNTDTQYF.

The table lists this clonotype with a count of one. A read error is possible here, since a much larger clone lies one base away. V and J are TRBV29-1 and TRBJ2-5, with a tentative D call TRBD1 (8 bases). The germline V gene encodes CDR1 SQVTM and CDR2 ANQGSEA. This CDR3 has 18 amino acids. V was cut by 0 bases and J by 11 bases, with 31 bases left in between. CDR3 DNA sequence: TGCAGCGTTGAAGATCTTCGGGGCGGGACAGGTGGGGACTATGAGCAGTACTTC. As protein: CSVEDLRGGTGGDYEQYF.

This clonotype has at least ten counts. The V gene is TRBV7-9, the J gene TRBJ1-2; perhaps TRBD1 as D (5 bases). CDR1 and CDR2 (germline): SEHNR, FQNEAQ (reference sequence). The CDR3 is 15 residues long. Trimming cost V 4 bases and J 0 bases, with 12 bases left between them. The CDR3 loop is CASSSRQFSNYGYTF. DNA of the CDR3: TGTGCCAGCAGCTCAAGACAGTTCTCTAACTATGGCTACACCTTC.

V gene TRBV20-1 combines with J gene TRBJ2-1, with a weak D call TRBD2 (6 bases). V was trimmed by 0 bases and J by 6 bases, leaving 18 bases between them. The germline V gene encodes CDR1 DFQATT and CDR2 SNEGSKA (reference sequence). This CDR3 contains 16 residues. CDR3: CSARDRGTSRFNEQFF. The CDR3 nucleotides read TGCAGTGCTAGAGATCGCGGCACTAGCAGATTCAATGAGCAGTTCTTC.

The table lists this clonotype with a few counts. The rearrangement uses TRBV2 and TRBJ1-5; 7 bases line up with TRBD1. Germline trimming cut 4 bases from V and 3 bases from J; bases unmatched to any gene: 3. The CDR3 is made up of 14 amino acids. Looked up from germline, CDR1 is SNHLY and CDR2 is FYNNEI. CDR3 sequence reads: CASSGGTVNQPQHF. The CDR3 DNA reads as TGTGCCAGCAGTGGGGGGACAGTCAATCAGCCCCAGCATTTT.